Sequencing of this T cell receptor beta chain was carried out in a study of T cells in tuberculosis. Only in-frame clones appear in the TCRdb table, and some are missing; sequencing was by immunoSEQ multiplex PCR. The table shows 23,000 or so clones, with roughly 96% occurring only once. Latent tuberculosis screening used tuberculin skin test and IGRA at entry. V shed 5 bases and J shed 2 bases, with 8 bases lying between them. The CDR3 loop spans 13 amino acids. Germline lookup yields CDR1 SGHTA and CDR2 FQGNSA. V gene TRBV7-2 combines with J gene TRBJ2-3; D not certain. What was sequenced was PBMCs. This TCR came from a donor aged 10-29 years with latent tuberculosis or without tuberculosis infection. The CDR3: CASSQSNTDTQYF. The CDR3 region has the DNA TGTGCCAGCAGCCAATCCAACACAGATACGCAGTATTTT.